This TCR beta chain derives from a study of human versus mouse CDR3 diversity and MHC coevolution. Across the whole study: Reported immunoSEQ sensitivity was one in 200,000 T cells, with reduced amplification bias. Findings and caveats of the study: Compared with mice, human CDR3s carried more deletions and insertions on average. Clonal inequality was lowest in two of the three human donors.

As to this clone: The target antigen is unknown.

This CDR3 region has 14 residues. Germline V gene sequence: CDR1 SEHNR, CDR2 FQNEAQ (reference sequence). V lost 5 bases to trimming and J lost 0 bases; unmatched junction nucleotides: 4. Repertoires were generated with immunoSEQ multiplex PCR, while TCRdb's copy carries only in-frame clones and drops some. The sample includes tens of thousands of clones, 93% of them seen just once. Sequencing used naive CD4+ T cells from blood. Subset in this sample: CD45RO-negative CD62L-positive naive CD4 T cells. This TCR derives from a person aged 25 to 75 in good health. The genes are TRBV7-9 and TRBJ2-7; 7 nucleotides agree with TRBD2. CDR3: CASSPRGGSYEQYF. The DNA of the CDR3 is TGTGCCAGCAGCCCCCGCGGGGGCTCCTACGAGCAGTACTTC. The full variable domain, in which reference TRBV7-9 and TRBJ2-7 provide the parts outside the CDR3, is DTGVSQNPRHKITKRGQNVTFRCDPISEHNRLYWYRQTLGQGPEFLTYFQNEAQLEKSRLLSDRFSAERPKGSFSTLEIQRTEQGDSAMYLCASSPRGGSYEQYFGPGTRLTVT.